The source of this TCR beta chain is a study of T cells after yellow fever vaccination. Study observations and caveats: Just a small share of clonotypes turned up in the CD4 compartment as well as the CD8 compartment. Boosting was followed by the reappearance of most primary-vaccination clones (around 95% CD4, 88% CD8).

The CDR3 spans 13 residues. Germline CDR1 ENHRY, CDR2 SYGVKD. The V end lost 2 bases, the J end lost 5 bases, and 10 bases lay between the germline ends. Template switching with 5'RACE generated the TCR cDNA and added a universal primer site and UMIs. One entry per CDR3 protein results from TCRdb running MiXCR on the 5' RACE reads. Among some 320,000 distinct CDR3 sequences, about 4% were seen once, and the ten largest hold around 23%. In regard to this clonotype: Its antigen is not identified.

The sequence came from a man aged 18 to 29 who received the YFV17D yellow fever vaccine. The sequences come from PBMCs, collected 5 days after the yellow fever booster vaccination. This sequence joins TRBV10-3 and TRBJ2-7; D not certain. CDR3 sequence: CAISEGAVHEQYF. CDR3 DNA: TGTGCCATCAGTGAGGGTGCGGTCCACGAGCAGTACTTC.